This T cell receptor (beta chain) was sequenced during a study of blood T cell repertoires in COVID-19. On the study more broadly: PBMCs, B-cell-depleted T cells, or T cells were the source of the cDNA or gDNA that made up the material.

In germline, CDR1 is MNHEY, CDR2 SMNVEV (reference sequence). The V gene lost 6 bases and the J gene lost 7 bases, with 21 bases spanning the gap. This CDR3 is 15 amino acids long. Clones were sequenced by immunoSEQ multiplex PCR, and TCRdb holds only the in-frame ones, with some missing. In the table there are 130,000 to 150,000 clones, approximately 80% of which are singletons. The sample was peripheral blood. The rearrangement joins TRBV27 to TRBJ1-2, with a possible D match to TRBD1 (5 bases). The TCR comes from a man between 60 and 75 years old with active or convalescent COVID-19. The CDR3 nucleotides read TGTGCCAGCAGCCCTTTGTTGGGGGGAGGGTCTGGCTACACCTTC. Translating gives CASSPLLGGGSGYTF.